This T cell receptor beta chain was sequenced for a study of control samples from healthy donors and cancer patients (dated by TCRdb to 2018 to 2021). Concerning this clone itself: Its antigen is still unknown. No base quality values were provided; no much bigger clone lies one nucleotide off.

Receptor amplification or capture employed the immunoSEQ multiplex PCR assay. Here the immuneACCESS table is served through TCRdb, limited to in-frame sequences with V and J called. Missing clones are a known gap in these copies; in checked studies unresolved V genes cover under half, and the rest lacks a known reason. The sample profile shows under 200,000 clones; 90% to 95% of them were found once. The ten top clones hold approximately 1.6% of the sample. This receptor was taken from a woman aged 25 to 39 in good health. Sample: blood.

This receptor carries the CDR3 CASSVEDTQYF. The nucleotides read TGTGCCAGCAGCGTAGAAGATACGCAGTATTTT. The rearrangement combines TRBV9 with TRBJ2-3, with the D segment identity uncertain. V and J are truncated by 0 bases and 5 bases respectively, leaving an intervening sequence of 1 base. CDR1 and CDR2, per the germline V gene, are SGDLS and YYNGEE. Taken from cysteine to phenylalanine, the CDR3 has 11 residues. Only CDR3 DNA remains: 33 bases, in frame from the first base.